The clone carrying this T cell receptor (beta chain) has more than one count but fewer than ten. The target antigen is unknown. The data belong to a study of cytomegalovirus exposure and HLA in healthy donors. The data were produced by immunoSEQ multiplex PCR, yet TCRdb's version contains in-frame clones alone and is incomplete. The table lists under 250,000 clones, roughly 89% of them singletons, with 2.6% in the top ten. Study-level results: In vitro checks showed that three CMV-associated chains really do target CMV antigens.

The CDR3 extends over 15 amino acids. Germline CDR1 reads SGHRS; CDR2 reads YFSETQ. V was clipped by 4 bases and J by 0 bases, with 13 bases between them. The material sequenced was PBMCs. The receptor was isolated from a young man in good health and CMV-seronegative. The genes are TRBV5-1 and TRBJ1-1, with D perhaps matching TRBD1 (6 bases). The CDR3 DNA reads TGCGCCAGCAGCCCGCAAGGACAGATGAACACTGAAGCTTTCTTT. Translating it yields CASSPQGQMNTEAFF.